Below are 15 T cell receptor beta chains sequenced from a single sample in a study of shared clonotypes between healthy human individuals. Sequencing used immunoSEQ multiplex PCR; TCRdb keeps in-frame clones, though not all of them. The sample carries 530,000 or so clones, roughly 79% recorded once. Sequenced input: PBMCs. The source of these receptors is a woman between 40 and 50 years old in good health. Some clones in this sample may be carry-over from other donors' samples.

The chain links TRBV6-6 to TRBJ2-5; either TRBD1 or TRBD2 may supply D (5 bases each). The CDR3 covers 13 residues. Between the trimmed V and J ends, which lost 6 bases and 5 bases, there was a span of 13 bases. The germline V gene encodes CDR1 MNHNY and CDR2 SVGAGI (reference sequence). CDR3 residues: CASRALGVETQYF. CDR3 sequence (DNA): TGTGCCAGCAGAGCACTAGGGGTGGAGACCCAGTACTTC.

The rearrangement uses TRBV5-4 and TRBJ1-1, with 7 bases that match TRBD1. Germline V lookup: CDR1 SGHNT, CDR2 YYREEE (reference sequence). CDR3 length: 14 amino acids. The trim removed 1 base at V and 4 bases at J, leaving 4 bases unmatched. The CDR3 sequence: CASSLRRGRTEAFF. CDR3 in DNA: TGTGCCAGCAGCTTGCGGAGGGGGCGCACTGAAGCTTTCTTT.

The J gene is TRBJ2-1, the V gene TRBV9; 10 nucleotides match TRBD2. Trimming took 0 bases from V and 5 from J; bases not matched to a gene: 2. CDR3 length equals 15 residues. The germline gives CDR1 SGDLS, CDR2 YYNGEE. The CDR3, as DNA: TGTGCCAGCAGCGTAGCTAGCGGGAGAGACAATGAGCAGTTCTTC. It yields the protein CASSVASGRDNEQFF.

CDR3 coding DNA: TGTGCCAGTAGTATAGTCGGGCAGGGGGTTTCACCCCAGCATTTT. Encoded protein: CASSIVGQGVSPQHF. This chain links TRBV19 with TRBJ1-5, with TRBD1 identical over 7 bases. Losses at the gene ends were 1 base for V and 10 bases for J; bases not matched to a gene: 10. Germline lookup yields CDR1 LNHDA and CDR2 SQIVND (reference sequence). The CDR3 is made up of 15 amino acids.

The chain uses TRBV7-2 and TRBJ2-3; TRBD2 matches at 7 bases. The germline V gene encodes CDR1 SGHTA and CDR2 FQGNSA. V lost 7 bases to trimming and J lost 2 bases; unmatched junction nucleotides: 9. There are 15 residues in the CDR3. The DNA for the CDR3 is TGTGCCAGCACCCGGGGAGGGGAGACCACAGATACGCAGTATTTT. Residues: CASTRGGETTDTQYF. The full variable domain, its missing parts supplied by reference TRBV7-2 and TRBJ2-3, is GAGVSQSPSNKVTEKGKDVELRCDPISGHTALYWYRQSLGQGLEFLIYFQGNSAPDKSGLPSDRFSAERTGGSVSTLTIQRTQQEDSAVYLCASTRGGETTDTQYFGPGTRLTVL.

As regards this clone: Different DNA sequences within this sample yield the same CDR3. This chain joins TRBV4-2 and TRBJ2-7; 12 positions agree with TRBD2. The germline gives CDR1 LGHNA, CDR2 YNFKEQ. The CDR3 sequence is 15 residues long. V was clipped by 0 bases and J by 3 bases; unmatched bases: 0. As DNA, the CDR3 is TGTGCCAGCAGCCAAGAGACTAGCGGGAGCTACGAGCAGTACTTC. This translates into CASSQETSGSYEQYF.

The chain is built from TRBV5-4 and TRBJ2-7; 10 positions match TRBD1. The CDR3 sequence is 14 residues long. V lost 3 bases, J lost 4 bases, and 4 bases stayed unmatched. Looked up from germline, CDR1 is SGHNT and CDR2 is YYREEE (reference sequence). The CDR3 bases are TGTGCCAGCAGCTCGACAGGGGGCAAGTACGAGCAGTACTTC. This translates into CASSSTGGKYEQYF.

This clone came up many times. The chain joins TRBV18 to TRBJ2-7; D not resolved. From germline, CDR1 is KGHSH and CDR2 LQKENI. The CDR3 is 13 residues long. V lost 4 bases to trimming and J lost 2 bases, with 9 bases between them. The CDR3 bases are TGTGCCAGCTCACGCAGCGAGGCCTACGAGCAGTACTTC. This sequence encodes CASSRSEAYEQYF.

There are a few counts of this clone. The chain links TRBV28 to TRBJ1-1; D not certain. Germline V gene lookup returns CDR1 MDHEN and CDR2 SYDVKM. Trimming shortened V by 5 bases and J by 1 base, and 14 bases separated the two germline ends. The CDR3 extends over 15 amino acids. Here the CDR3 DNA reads TGTGCCAGCAGTCCAATCCAGGTTTCGAACACTGAAGCTTTCTTT. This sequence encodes CASSPIQVSNTEAFF.

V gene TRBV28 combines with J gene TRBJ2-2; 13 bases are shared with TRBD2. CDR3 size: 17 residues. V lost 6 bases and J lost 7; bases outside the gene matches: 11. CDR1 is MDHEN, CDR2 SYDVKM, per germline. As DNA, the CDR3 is TGTGCCAGCAGAAGTTTCGGGACTAGCGGGATTTACGGGGAGCTGTTTTTT. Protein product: CASRSFGTSGIYGELFF.

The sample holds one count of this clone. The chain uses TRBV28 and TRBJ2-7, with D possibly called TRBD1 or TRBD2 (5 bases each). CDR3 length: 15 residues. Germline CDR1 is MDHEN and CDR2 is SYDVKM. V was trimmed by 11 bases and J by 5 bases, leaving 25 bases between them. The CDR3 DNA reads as TGTGCCGGTTCCCCCTTGGGGACCTCCGGTAACGAGCAGTACTTC. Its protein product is CAGSPLGTSGNEQYF.

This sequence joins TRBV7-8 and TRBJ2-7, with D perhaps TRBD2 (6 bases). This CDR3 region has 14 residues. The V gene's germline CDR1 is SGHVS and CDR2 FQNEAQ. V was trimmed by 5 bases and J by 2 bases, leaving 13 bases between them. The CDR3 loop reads CASSTRRVTYEQYF. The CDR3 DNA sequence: TGTGCCAGCAGCACCCGGAGGGTCACCTACGAGCAGTACTTC.

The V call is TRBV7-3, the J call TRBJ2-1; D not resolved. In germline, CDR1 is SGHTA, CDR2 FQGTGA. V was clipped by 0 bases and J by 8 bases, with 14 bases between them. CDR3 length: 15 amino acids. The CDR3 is CASSLTSLGGDEQFF. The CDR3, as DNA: TGTGCCAGCAGCTTAACCAGTTTGGGTGGTGATGAGCAGTTCTTC. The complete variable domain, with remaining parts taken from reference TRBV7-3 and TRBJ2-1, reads GAGVSQTPSNKVTEKGKYVELRCDPISGHTALYWYRQSLGQGPEFLIYFQGTGAADDSGLPNDRFFAVRPEGSVSTLKIQRTERGDSAVYLCASSLTSLGGDEQFFGPGTRLTVL.

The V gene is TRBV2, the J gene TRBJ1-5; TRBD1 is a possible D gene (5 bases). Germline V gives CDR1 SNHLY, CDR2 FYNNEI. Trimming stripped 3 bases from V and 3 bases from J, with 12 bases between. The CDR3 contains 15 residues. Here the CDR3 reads CASSEQQVPNQPQHF. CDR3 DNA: TGTGCCAGCAGTGAGCAACAGGTCCCCAATCAGCCCCAGCATTTT.

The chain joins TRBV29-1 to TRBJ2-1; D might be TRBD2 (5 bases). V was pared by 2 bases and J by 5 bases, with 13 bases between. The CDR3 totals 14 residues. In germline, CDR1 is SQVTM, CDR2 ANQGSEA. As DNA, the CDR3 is TGCAGCGTTGAACCTCCCCTTAGCGACAATGAGCAGTTCTTC. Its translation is CSVEPPLSDNEQFF.